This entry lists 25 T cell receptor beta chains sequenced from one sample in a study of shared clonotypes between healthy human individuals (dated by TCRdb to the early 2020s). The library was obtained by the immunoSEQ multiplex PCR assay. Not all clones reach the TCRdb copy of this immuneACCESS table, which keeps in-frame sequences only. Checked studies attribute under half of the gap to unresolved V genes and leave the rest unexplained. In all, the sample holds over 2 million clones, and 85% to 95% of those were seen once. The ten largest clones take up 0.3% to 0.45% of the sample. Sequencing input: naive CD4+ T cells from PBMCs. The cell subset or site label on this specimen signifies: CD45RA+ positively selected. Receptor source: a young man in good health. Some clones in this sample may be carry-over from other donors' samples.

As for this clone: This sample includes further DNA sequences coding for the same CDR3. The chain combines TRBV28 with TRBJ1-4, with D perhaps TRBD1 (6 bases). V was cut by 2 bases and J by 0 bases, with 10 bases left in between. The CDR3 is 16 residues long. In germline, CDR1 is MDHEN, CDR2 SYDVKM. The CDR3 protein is CASSLQGPTTNEKLFF. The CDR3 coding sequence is TGTGCCAGCAGTTTACAGGGGCCCACAACTAATGAAAAACTGTTTTTT. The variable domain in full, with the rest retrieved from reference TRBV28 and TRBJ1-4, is DVKVTQSSRYLVKRTGEKVFLECVQDMDHENMFWYRQDPGLGLRLIYFSYDVKMKEKGDIPEGYSVSREKKERFSLILESASTNQTSMYLCASSLQGPTTNEKLFFGSGTQLSVL.

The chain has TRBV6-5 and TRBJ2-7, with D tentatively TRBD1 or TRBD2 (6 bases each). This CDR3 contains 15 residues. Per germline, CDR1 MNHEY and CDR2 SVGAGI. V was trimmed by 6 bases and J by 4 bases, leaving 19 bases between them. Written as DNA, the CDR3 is TGTGCCAGCAGGGGGGGCCCCCCGTTTTTTTACGAGCAGTACTTC. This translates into CASRGGPPFFYEQYF.

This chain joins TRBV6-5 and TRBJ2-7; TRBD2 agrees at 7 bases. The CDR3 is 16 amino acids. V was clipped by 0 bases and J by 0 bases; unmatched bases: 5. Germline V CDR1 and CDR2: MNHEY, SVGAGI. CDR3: CASSYSPSGSSYEQYF. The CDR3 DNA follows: TGTGCCAGCAGTTACTCCCCTAGCGGCAGCTCCTACGAGCAGTACTTC.

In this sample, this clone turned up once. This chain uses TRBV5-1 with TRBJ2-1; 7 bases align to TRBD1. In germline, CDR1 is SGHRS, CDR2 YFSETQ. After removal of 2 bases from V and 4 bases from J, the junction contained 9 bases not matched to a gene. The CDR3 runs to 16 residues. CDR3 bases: TGCGCCAGCAGCTTTCTGTCGGGACAGTTATACAATGAGCAGTTCTTC. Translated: CASSFLSGQLYNEQFF.

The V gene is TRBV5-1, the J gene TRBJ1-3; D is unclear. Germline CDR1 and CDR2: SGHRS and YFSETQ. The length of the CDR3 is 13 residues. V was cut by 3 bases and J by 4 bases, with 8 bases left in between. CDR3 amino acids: CASSSAAGNTIYF. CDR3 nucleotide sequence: TGCGCCAGCAGCTCGGCAGCCGGAAACACCATATATTTT. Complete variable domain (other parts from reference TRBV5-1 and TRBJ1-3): KAGVTQTPRYLIKTRGQQVTLSCSPISGHRSVSWYQQTPGQGLQFLFEYFSETQRNKGNFPGRFSGRQFSNSRSEMNVSTLELGDSALYLCASSSAAGNTIYFGEGSWLTVV.

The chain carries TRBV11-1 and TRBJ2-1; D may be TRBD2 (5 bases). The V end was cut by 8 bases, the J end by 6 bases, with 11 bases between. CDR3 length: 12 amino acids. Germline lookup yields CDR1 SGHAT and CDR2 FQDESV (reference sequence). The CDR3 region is CASEGRANEQFF. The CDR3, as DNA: TGTGCCAGCGAGGGTCGGGCCAATGAGCAGTTCTTC. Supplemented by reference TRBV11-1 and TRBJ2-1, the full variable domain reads EAEVAQSPRYKITEKSQAVAFWCDPISGHATLYWYRQILGQGPELLVQFQDESVVDDSQLPKDRFSAERLKGVDSTLKIQPAELGDSAMYLCASEGRANEQFFGPGTRLTVL.

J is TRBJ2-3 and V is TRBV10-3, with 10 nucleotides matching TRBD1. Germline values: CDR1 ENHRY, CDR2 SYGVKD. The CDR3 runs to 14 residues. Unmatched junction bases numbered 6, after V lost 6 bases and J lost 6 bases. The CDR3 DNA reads TGTGCCATCAGCCCCGGGACAGGGGCGGATACGCAGTATTTT. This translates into CAISPGTGADTQYF.

The CDR3 sequence: CASSLERVEVEQYF. The CDR3 DNA follows: TGCGCCAGCAGCTTGGAGCGGGTTGAAGTAGAGCAGTACTTC. The J gene is TRBJ2-7, the V gene TRBV5-1; TRBD2 might be the D (6 bases). Per germline, CDR1 SGHRS and CDR2 YFSETQ. Trimming shortened V by 0 bases and J by 7 bases, and 14 bases separated the two germline ends. This CDR3 contains 14 residues. Combining the CDR3 with reference TRBV5-1 and TRBJ2-7 gives the whole variable domain KAGVTQTPRYLIKTRGQQVTLSCSPISGHRSVSWYQQTPGQGLQFLFEYFSETQRNKGNFPGRFSGRQFSNSRSEMNVSTLELGDSALYLCASSLERVEVEQYFGPGTRLTVT.

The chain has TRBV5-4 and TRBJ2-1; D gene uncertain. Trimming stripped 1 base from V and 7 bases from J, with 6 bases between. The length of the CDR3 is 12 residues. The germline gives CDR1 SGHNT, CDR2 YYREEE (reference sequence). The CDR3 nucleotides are TGTGCCAGCAGCTTGCTAAATAATGAGCAGTTCTTC. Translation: CASSLLNNEQFF.

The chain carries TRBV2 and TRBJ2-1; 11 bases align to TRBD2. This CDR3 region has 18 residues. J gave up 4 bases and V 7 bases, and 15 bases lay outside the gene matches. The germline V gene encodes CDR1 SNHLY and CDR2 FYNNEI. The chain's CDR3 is CASNSGTSGMATYNEQFF. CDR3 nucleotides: TGTGCCAGCAATTCCGGGACTAGCGGAATGGCAACATACAATGAGCAGTTCTTC.

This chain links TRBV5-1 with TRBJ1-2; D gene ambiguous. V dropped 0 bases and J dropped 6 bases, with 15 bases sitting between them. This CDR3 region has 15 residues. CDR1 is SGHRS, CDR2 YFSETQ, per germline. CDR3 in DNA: TGCGCCAGCAGCTTGGAAGAAGGGTCCATTAATGGCTACACCTTC. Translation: CASSLEEGSINGYTF. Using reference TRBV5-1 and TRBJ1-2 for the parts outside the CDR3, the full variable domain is KAGVTQTPRYLIKTRGQQVTLSCSPISGHRSVSWYQQTPGQGLQFLFEYFSETQRNKGNFPGRFSGRQFSNSRSEMNVSTLELGDSALYLCASSLEEGSINGYTFGSGTRLTVV.

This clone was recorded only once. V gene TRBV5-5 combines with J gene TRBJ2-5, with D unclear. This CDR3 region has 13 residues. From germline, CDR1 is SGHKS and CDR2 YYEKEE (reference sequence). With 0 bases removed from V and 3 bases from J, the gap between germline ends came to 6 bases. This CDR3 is CASSLGHKETQYF. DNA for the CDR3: TGTGCCAGCAGCTTGGGGCATAAAGAGACCCAGTACTTC.

The CDR3 DNA is TGTGCCAGCAGCCAGTCGGGTGAGCAGTTCTTC. This gives the protein CASSQSGEQFF. V is TRBV2 and J is TRBJ2-1; no clear D gene. V was pared by 6 bases and J by 9 bases, with 9 bases between. Germline V lookup: CDR1 SNHLY, CDR2 FYNNEI. This CDR3 contains 11 residues. The full variable domain, its missing parts supplied by reference TRBV2 and TRBJ2-1, is EPEVTQTPSHQVTQMGQEVILRCVPISNHLYFYWYRQILGQKVEFLVSFYNNEISEKSEIFDDQFSVERPDGSNFTLKIRSTKLEDSAMYFCASSQSGEQFFGPGTRLTVL.

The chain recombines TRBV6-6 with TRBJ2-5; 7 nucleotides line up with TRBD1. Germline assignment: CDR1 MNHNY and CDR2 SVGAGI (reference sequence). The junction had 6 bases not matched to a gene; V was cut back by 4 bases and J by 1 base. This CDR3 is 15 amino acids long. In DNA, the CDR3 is TGTGCCAGCAGTTCCCCTCGGGACAGCCAAGAGACCCAGTACTTC. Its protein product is CASSSPRDSQETQYF.

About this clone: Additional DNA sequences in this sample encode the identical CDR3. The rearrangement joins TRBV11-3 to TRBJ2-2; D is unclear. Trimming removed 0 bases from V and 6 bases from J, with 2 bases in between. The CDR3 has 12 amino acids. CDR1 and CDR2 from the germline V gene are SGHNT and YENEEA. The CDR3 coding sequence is TGTGCCAGCAGCTTAGAGGCCGGGGAGCTGTTTTTT. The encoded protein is CASSLEAGELFF.

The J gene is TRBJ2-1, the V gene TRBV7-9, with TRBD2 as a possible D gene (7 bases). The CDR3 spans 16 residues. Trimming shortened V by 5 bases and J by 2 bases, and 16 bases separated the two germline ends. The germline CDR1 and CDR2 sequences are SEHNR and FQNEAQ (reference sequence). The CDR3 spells CASSPGGGRPYNEQFF. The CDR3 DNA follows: TGTGCCAGCAGCCCGGGGGGCGGGAGACCCTACAATGAGCAGTTCTTC.

This CDR3 reads CASILNPGTEGTF. The CDR3 DNA sequence: TGCGCCAGCATCCTGAATCCCGGGACAGAAGGCACCTTC. The genes are TRBV5-1 and TRBJ1-2, with 7 bases lining up with TRBD1. There are 13 residues in the CDR3. The trim removed 6 bases at V and 13 bases at J, leaving 15 bases unmatched. The germline CDR1 and CDR2 sequences are SGHRS and YFSETQ. The full variable domain, rest sourced from reference TRBV5-1 and TRBJ1-2, is KAGVTQTPRYLIKTRGQQVTLSCSPISGHRSVSWYQQTPGQGLQFLFEYFSETQRNKGNFPGRFSGRQFSNSRSEMNVSTLELGDSALYLCASILNPGTEGTFGSGTRLTVV.

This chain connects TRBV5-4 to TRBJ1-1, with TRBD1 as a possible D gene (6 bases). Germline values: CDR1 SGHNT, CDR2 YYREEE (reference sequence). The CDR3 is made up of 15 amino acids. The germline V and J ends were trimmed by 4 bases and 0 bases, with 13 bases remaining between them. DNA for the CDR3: TGTGCCAGCAGCCCCCTCGGGGGCATGAACACTGAAGCTTTCTTT. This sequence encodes CASSPLGGMNTEAFF.

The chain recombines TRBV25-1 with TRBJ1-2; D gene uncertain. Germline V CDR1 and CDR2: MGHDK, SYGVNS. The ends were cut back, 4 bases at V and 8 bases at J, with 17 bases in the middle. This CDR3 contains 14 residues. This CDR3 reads CASSGATDLRGYTF. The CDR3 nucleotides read TGTGCCAGCAGTGGGGCCACGGATCTGAGAGGCTACACCTTC.

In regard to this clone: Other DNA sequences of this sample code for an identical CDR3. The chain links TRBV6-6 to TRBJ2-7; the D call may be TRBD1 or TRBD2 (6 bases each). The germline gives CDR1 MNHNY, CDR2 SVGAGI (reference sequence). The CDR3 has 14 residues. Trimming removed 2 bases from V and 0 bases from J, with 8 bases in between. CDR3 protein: CASSYPGASYEQYF. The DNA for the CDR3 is TGTGCCAGCAGTTACCCGGGGGCCTCCTACGAGCAGTACTTC.

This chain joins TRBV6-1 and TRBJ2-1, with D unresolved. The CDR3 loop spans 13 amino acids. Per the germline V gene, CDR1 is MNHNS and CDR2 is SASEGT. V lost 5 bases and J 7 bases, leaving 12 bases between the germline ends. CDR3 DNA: TGTGCCAGCAGTCAGACACGGCAGAATGAGCAGTTCTTC. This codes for CASSQTRQNEQFF.

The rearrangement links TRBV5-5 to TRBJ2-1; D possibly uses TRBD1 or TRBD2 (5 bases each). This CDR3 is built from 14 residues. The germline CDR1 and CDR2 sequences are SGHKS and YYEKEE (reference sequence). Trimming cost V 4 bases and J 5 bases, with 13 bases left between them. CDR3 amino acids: CASSPHLGDNEQFF. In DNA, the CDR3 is TGTGCCAGCAGCCCCCATCTGGGGGACAATGAGCAGTTCTTC.

DNA of the CDR3: TGCGCCAGCAGCTTCCCCCTGGGACGGCAAGTAAGAGGCGGGGAGCTGTTTTTT. This codes for CASSFPLGRQVRGGELFF. This chain connects TRBV5-1 to TRBJ2-2; D tentatively fits TRBD1 or TRBD2 (5 bases each). This CDR3 has 18 residues. Germline assignment: CDR1 SGHRS and CDR2 YFSETQ. V lost 2 bases and J 7 bases, leaving 24 bases between the germline ends.

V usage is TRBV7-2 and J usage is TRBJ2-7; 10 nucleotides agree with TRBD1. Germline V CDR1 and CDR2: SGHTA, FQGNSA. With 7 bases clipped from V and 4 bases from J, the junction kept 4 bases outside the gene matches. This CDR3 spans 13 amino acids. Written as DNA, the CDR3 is TGTGCCAGCACTGAGGACAGGGGGTACGAGCAGTACTTC. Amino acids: CASTEDRGYEQYF. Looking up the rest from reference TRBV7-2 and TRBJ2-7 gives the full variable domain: GAGVSQSPSNKVTEKGKDVELRCDPISGHTALYWYRQSLGQGLEFLIYFQGNSAPDKSGLPSDRFSAERTGGSVSTLTIQRTQQEDSAVYLCASTEDRGYEQYFGPGTRLTVT.

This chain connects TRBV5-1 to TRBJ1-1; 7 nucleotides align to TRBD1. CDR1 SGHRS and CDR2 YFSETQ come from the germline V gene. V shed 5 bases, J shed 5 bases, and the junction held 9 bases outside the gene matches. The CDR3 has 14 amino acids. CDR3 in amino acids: CASSQGGSWTEAFF. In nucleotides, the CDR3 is TGCGCCAGCAGTCAGGGGGGCTCATGGACTGAAGCTTTCTTT.